These 4 T cell receptor beta chains were all obtained from the same sample, sequenced in a study of cytomegalovirus exposure and HLA in healthy donors. PCR used 60 Vbeta primers and 13 Jbeta primers. Sequencing used immunoSEQ multiplex PCR; TCRdb keeps in-frame clones, though not all of them. Recorded for this sample: under 200,000 clones. The sequenced sample consisted of PBMCs. These TCRs come from a man younger than 45 in good health and CMV-seronegative.

The rearrangement links TRBV6-5 to TRBJ2-1; 7 nucleotides align to TRBD1. CDR1 and CDR2 from the germline V gene are MNHEY and SVGAGI. V lost 3 bases and J lost 5; bases outside the gene matches: 4. This CDR3 region has 14 residues. CDR3 sequence: CASSYRGPHNEQFF. The CDR3 DNA sequence: TGTGCCAGCAGTTATAGGGGGCCGCACAATGAGCAGTTCTTC.

The gene calls are TRBV19 and TRBJ1-2; 10 nucleotides match TRBD1. This CDR3 has 15 residues. Germline V gives CDR1 LNHDA, CDR2 SQIVND (reference sequence). Losses at the gene ends were 6 bases for V and 6 bases for J; bases not matched to a gene: 10. CDR3 nucleotides: TGTGCCAGTAGCACGACAGGGGGCGGATTTAATGGCTACACCTTC. It specifies CASSTTGGGFNGYTF.

The chain has TRBV9 and TRBJ1-1, with 8 positions matching TRBD1. Germline V gene sequence: CDR1 SGDLS, CDR2 YYNGEE. The CDR3 is 16 residues long. The V gene end was trimmed by 0 bases and the J gene end by 0 bases; junction bases not matched to a gene: 4. CDR3 in DNA: TGTGCCAGCAGCGTAGGCCCAGGGGGCCTGAACACTGAAGCTTTCTTT. Residues: CASSVGPGGLNTEAFF. Full variable domain (outside the CDR3, taken from reference TRBV9 and TRBJ1-1): DSGVTQTPKHLITATGQRVTLRCSPRSGDLSVYWYQQSLDQGLQFLIQYYNGEERAKGNILERFSAQQFPDLHSELNLSSLELGDSALYFCASSVGPGGLNTEAFFGQGTRLTVV.

The CDR3 loop reads CASSLPLDREETQYF. The CDR3 DNA follows: TGTGCCAGCAGTTTGCCCCTTGACAGGGAAGAGACCCAGTACTTC. The gene calls are TRBV28 and TRBJ2-5, with 7 bases that match TRBD1. V lost 3 bases and J lost 3; bases outside the gene matches: 7. CDR1 and CDR2 from the germline V gene are MDHEN and SYDVKM. CDR3 size: 15 residues.